This TCR beta chain was found in a study of blood T cell repertoires in COVID-19 (TCRdb year 2020). Broadly, across the study: Samples from collaborators originated in the United States, Italy and Spain and spanned both the acute and convalescent phases of COVID-19. Where available, HLA class I and class II types were taken from metadata supplied by the sample provider and were not determined by assay-based typing. The prospective study material was composed of cDNA or gDNA derived from T cells, B-cell-depleted T cells, or PBMCs. The samples were drawn from the first 160 participants of the ongoing ImmuneRACE study and from 1,254 subjects provided by 6 global collaborators. Deeply sampled blood TCRbeta repertoires from subjects exposed to, actively infected with, or recovered from COVID-19 were included in the dataset. Nearly every sample came with metadata listing a de-identified subject ID, COVID-19 status, age in years and sex. A freely available public database, intended as a resource for researchers studying the immune response to SARS-CoV-2, is where the repertoires were released.

At the junction V is shortened by 0 bases and J by 2 bases; bases outside the gene matches: 0. CDR3 length: 14 amino acids, cysteine to phenylalanine. Just CDR3 DNA is preserved here, 42 bases in frame from base 1. The germline V gene encodes CDR1 MGHRA and CDR2 YSYEKL. The immunoSEQ Assay, a bias-controlled multiplex PCR, was used to amplify TCRbeta CDR3 regions from genomic DNA. In the authors' own workflow: Within the assay, amplification of reference gene primers was used to estimate how many nucleated cells each sample contained. To quantify the absolute abundance of each unique TCRbeta CDR3 rearrangement, sequence reads were collapsed and filtered. For each sample, productive Simpson clonality was calculated by taking the square root of Simpson's diversity index across productive rearrangements. TCRdb mirrors the immuneACCESS table, restricted to in-frame sequences. Some clones are absent from its copies; in checked studies, under half trace to an unresolved V gene, and the reason for the others is unknown. V, J and clone size derive from that table, while D and trimming were established from the DNA sequence. This sample gives around 190,000 clones in total; 88% of them show up just once. The ten most abundant clones make up roughly a sixth of the sample.

At one collaborating source in Seattle, patients were enrolled during active infection and were followed longitudinally through the course of disease. Collaborating institutions collected whole blood in K2EDTA tubes following their own protocols. Collaborator samples were shipped for TCRbeta analysis as frozen whole blood, isolated PBMCs, or DNA extracted from either sample type. Overall results and qualifications from the work: How much clinical and demographic metadata was included differed by source and by participant, and the metadata was provided uncurated.

Notes on this clone: Which antigen it targets is not known. Base-call qualities are not available, and no considerably larger clone is one nucleotide away.

The sample taken for sequencing was peripheral blood. The receptor chain draws on TRBV4-1 and TRBJ2-7; TRBD2 aligns with 8 central bases. The sequence was obtained from a man aged 45-65 years with COVID-19, enrolled during active disease. The nucleotide sequence is TGCGCCAGCAGCCAAGAAGCGGGGGCCTACGAGCAGTACTTC. Protein translation: CASSQEAGAYEQYF.